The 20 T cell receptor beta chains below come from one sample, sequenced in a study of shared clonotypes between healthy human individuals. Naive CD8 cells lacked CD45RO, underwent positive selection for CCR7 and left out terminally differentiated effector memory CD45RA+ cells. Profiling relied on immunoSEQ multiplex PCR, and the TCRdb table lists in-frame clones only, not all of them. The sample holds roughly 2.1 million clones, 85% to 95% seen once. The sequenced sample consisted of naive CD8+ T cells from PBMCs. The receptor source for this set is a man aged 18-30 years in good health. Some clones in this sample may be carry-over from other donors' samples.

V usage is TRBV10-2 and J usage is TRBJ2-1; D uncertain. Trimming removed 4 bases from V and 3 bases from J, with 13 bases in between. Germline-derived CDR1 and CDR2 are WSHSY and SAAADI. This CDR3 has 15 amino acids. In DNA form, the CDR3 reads TGCGCCAGCAGTGCCGAACTAAACATCTACAATGAGCAGTTCTTC. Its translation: CASSAELNIYNEQFF.

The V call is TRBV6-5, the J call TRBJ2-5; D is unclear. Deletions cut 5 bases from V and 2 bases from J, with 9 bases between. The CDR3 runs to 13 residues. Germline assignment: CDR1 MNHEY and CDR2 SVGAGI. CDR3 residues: CASSPNLQETQYF. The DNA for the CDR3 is TGTGCCAGCAGTCCGAACTTACAAGAGACCCAGTACTTC.

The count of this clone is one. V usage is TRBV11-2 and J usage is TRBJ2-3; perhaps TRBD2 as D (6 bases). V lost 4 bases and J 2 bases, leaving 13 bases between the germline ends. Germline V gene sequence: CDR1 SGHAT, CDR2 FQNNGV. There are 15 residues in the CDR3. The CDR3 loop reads CASSSDYSITDTQYF. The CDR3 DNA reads TGTGCCAGCAGCTCGGACTACTCAATCACAGATACGCAGTATTTT.

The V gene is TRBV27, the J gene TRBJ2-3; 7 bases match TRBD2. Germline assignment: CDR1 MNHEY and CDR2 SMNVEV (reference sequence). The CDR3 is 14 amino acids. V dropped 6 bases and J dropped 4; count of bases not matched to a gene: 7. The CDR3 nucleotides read TGTGCCAGCAGGTGGGGGGGAAGGGCAGATACGCAGTATTTT. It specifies CASRWGGRADTQYF.

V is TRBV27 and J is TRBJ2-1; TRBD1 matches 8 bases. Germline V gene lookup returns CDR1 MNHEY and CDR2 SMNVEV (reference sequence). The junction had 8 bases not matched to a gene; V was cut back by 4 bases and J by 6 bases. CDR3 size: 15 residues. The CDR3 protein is CASSSQTTGGNEQFF. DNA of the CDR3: TGTGCCAGCAGTTCACAGACAACAGGGGGCAATGAGCAGTTCTTC.

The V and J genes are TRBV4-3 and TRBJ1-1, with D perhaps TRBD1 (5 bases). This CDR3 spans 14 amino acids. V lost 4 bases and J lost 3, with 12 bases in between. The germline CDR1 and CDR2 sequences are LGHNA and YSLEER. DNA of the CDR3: TGCGCCAGCAGCCCCGGGGGGGTGGACACTGAAGCTTTCTTT. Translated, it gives CASSPGGVDTEAFF.

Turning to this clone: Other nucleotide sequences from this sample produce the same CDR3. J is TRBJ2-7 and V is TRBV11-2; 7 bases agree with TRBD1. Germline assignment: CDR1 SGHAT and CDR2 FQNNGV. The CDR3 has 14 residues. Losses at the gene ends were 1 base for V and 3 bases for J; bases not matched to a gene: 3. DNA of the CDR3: TGTGCCAGCAGCTTAGGCAGGGGGTTCTACGAGCAGTACTTC. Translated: CASSLGRGFYEQYF.

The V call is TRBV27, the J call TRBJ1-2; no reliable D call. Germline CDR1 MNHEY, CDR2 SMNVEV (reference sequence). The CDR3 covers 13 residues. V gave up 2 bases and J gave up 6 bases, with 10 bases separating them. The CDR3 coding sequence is TGTGCCAGCAGTTTAGGGGTTTTGGATGGCTACACCTTC. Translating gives CASSLGVLDGYTF.

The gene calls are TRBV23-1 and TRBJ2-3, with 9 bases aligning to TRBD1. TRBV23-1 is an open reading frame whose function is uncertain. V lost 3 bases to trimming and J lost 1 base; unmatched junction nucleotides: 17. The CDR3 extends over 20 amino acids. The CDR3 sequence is CASSHPSLNETGGGTDTQYF. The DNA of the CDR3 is TGCGCCAGCAGTCACCCATCACTCAACGAGACAGGGGGAGGCACAGATACGCAGTATTTT.

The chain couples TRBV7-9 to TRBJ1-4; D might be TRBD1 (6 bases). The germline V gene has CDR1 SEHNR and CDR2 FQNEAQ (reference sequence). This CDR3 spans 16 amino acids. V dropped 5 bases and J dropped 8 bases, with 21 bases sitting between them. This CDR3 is CASSPRTAKMEEKLFF. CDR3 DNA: TGTGCCAGCAGCCCCCGGACAGCGAAAATGGAGGAAAAACTGTTTTTT.

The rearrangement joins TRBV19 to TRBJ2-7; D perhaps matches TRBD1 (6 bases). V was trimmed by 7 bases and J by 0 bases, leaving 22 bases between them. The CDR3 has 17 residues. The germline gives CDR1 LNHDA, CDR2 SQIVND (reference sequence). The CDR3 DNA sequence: TGTGCCAGTATAACGGGAATGGGGAGACAGGCCTCCTACGAGCAGTACTTC. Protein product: CASITGMGRQASYEQYF.

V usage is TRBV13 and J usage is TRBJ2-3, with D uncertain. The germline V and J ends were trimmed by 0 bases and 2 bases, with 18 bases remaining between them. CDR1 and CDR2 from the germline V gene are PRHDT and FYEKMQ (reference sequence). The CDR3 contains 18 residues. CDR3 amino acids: CASSLGRGSSFSTDTQYF. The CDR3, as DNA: TGTGCCAGCAGCTTAGGTCGTGGCAGCTCTTTCTCCACAGATACGCAGTATTTT.

CDR3 protein: CASNDPGQGLDYGYTF. The CDR3, as DNA: TGTGCCAGCAATGACCCGGGACAGGGGCTTGACTATGGCTACACCTTC. V gene TRBV6-1 combines with J gene TRBJ1-2, with 10 bases identical to TRBD1. The V gene end was trimmed by 7 bases and the J gene end by 3 bases; junction bases not matched to a gene: 11. This CDR3 contains 16 residues. CDR1 MNHNS and CDR2 SASEGT come from the germline V gene.

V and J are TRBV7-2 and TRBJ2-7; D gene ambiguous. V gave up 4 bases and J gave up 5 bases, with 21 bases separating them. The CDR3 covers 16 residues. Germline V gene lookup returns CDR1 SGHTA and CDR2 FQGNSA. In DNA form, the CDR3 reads TGTGCCAGCAGCTCATACCCGACCATCGCGGTCAACGAGCAGTACTTC. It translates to CASSSYPTIAVNEQYF. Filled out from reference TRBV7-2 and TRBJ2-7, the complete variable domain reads GAGVSQSPSNKVTEKGKDVELRCDPISGHTALYWYRQSLGQGLEFLIYFQGNSAPDKSGLPSDRFSAERTGGSVSTLTIQRTQQEDSAVYLCASSSYPTIAVNEQYFGPGTRLTVT.

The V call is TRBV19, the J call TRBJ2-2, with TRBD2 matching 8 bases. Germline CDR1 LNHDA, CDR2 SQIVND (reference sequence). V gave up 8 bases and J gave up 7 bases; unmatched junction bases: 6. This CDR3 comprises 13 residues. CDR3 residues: CASLRTSIGELFF. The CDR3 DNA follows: TGTGCCAGTCTTCGGACTAGCATCGGGGAGCTGTTTTTT.

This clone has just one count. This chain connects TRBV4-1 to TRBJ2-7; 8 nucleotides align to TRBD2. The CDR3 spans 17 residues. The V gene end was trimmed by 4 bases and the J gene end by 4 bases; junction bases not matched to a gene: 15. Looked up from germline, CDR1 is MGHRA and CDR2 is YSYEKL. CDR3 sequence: CASSPMAKREWGYEQYF. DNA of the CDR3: TGCGCCAGCAGCCCCATGGCCAAGCGGGAGTGGGGTTACGAGCAGTACTTC.

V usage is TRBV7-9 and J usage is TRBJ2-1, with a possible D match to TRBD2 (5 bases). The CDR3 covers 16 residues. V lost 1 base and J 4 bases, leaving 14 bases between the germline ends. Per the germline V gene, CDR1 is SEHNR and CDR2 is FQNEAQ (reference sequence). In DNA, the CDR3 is TGTGCCAGCAGCTTAGTCAAGGCTAGCAAGTACAATGAGCAGTTCTTC. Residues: CASSLVKASKYNEQFF.

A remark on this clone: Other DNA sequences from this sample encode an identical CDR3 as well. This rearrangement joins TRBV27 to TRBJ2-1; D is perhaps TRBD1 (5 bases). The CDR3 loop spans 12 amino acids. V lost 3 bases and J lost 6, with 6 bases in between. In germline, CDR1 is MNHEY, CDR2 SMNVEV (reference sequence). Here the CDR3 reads CASSFQGNEQFF. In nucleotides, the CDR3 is TGTGCCAGCAGTTTTCAGGGCAATGAGCAGTTCTTC.

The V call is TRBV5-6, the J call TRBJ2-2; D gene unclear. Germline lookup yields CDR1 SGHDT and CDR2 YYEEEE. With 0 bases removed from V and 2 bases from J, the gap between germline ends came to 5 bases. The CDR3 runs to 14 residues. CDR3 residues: CASSLGINTGELFF. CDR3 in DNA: TGTGCCAGCAGCTTGGGGATCAACACCGGGGAGCTGTTTTTT.

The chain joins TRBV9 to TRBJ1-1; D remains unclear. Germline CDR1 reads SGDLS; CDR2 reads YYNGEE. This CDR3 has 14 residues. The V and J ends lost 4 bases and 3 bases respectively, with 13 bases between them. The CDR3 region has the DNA TGTGCCAGCAGCCTGTGGGCCCAAGACACTGAAGCTTTCTTT. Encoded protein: CASSLWAQDTEAFF.